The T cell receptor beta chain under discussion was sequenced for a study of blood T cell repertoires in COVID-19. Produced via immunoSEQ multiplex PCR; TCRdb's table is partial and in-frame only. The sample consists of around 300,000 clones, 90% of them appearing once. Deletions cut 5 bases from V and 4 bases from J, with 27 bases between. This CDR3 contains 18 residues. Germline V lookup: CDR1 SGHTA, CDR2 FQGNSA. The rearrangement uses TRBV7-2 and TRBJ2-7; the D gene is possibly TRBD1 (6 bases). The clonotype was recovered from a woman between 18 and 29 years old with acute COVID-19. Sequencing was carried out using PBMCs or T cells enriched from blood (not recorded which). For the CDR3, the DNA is TGTGCCAGCAGCAAGTATCAACCTCCGGGACATCGAAGGTACGAGCAGTACTTC. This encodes CASSKYQPPGHRRYEQYF.